This is a list of T cell receptor beta chains from one sample in a study of blood T cell repertoires in COVID-19. Using immunoSEQ multiplex PCR, the repertoire was profiled, and TCRdb retains in-frame clones only, with some absent. The sample yields 200,000 to 250,000 clones, 86% seen once. The sequenced sample consisted of PBMCs or T cells enriched from blood (not recorded which). Every receptor here comes from a woman between 45 and 60 years old who had recovered from COVID-19. CDR3s include the opening cysteine and the closing phenylalanine or tryptophan. D genes are given only for firm matches. Clone size is not always given. Where it is, it says once, few, many or a class for expanded clones.

clone_size	j_call	d_call	v_call	cdr3_nt	cdr3_aa
NA	TRBJ1-4	NA	TRBV6-5	TGTGCCAGCAGTCCAATGAGAAGTGAAAAACTGTTTTTT	CASSPMRSEKLFF
NA	TRBJ1-2	TRBD1	TRBV7-9	TGTGCCAGCAGCGACTGGACAGGGGACCATGGCTACACCTTC	CASSDWTGDHGYTF
few	TRBJ2-7	TRBD2	TRBV4-1	TGCGCCAGCAGCCAAGGCCCCAGCGGGGGCTACGAGCAGTACTTC	CASSQGPSGGYEQYF
NA	TRBJ2-1	NA	TRBV6-2/TRBV6-3	TGTGCCAGCAGTTACTACGCGGGGGAGCAGTTCTTC	CASSYYAGEQFF
NA	TRBJ2-7	TRBD2	TRBV11-3	TGTGCCAGCAGCGGGGGACTAGCGGGAGTCAACGAGCAGTACTTC	CASSGGLAGVNEQYF
NA	TRBJ2-1	NA	TRBV6-6	TGTGCCGCCAGGTCTCGGCTGTCCCTTGAGCAGTTCTTC	CAARSRLSLEQFF
NA	TRBJ2-7	TRBD1	TRBV12-3/TRBV12-4	TGTGCCAGCAGTTCTGCGGACAGGTACGAGCAGTACTTC	CASSSADRYEQYF
NA	TRBJ1-2	TRBD1	TRBV7-2	TGTGCCAGCAGCTTAGAAGGGCAGGGGGGCTTCTATGGCTACACCTTC	CASSLEGQGGFYGYTF
NA	TRBJ2-6	NA	TRBV29-1	TGCAGCGTTGTGGGCAGGGTGACGGCCGGGGCCAACGTCCTGACTTTC	CSVVGRVTAGANVLTF
once	TRBJ2-2	NA	TRBV19	TGTGCCAGTAGTATAGGACAGCTCCCTCTTAGGGGCGGGGAGCTGTTTTTT	CASSIGQLPLRGGELFF
NA	TRBJ1-2	NA	TRBV30	TGTGCCTGGAGGGACATACGAATCGATGGCTACACCTTC	CAWRDIRIDGYTF
NA	TRBJ1-3	NA	TRBV6-5	TGTGCCAGCAGTTTCAGGGGATCTGGAAACACCATATATTTT	CASSFRGSGNTIYF
once	TRBJ1-5	NA	TRBV3-1/TRBV3-2	TGTGCCAGCAGCCAAGACTCCTTTCATCAGCCCCAGCATTTT	CASSQDSFHQPQHF
NA	TRBJ2-5	TRBD2	TRBV6-5	TGTGCCAGCAGTTACTCCGGGACTAGTCCAGAGACCCAGTACTTC	CASSYSGTSPETQYF
NA	TRBJ2-7	NA	TRBV9	TGTGCCAGCAGCGTAGCTAGCGCCACCTACGAGCAGTACTTC	CASSVASATYEQYF
NA	TRBJ1-4	NA	TRBV5-1	TGCGCCAGCAGCGTTACAGGGAATGGAGAAAAACTGTTTTTT	CASSVTGNGEKLFF
once	TRBJ1-1	NA	TRBV18	TGTGCCAGCTCAGGGACACGAGACACTGAAGCTTTCTTT	CASSGTRDTEAFF
NA	TRBJ1-3	NA	TRBV2	TGTGCCAGCAGCCCGGTCGACTCTGGAAACACCATATATTTT	CASSPVDSGNTIYF
NA	TRBJ1-1	NA	TRBV7-2	TGTGCCAGCAGCTCAGGCACTTGGGTCACTGAAGCTTTCTTT	CASSSGTWVTEAFF
NA	TRBJ2-2	NA	TRBV5-1	TGCGCCAGCAGCTTGGATACGGGAGTGGGCACCGGGGAGCTGTTTTTT	CASSLDTGVGTGELFF
NA	TRBJ1-4	TRBD1	TRBV5-6	TGTGCCAGCAGCCCAGGACAGGAAAATGAAAAACTGTTTTTT	CASSPGQENEKLFF
NA	TRBJ2-5	TRBD2	TRBV5-4	TGTGCCAGCAGTTCTAGCGGGGGCCACCAAGAGACCCAGTACTTC	CASSSSGGHQETQYF
NA	TRBJ2-1	NA	TRBV11-3	TGTGCCAGCACATCCAGCGGCTCCAACTCCTACAATGAGCAGTTCTTC	CASTSSGSNSYNEQFF
NA	TRBJ1-3	NA	TRBV7-9	TGTGCCAGCAGCTCACACTCGGACTTTGGAAACACCATATATTTT	CASSSHSDFGNTIYF
NA	TRBJ1-6	TRBD1	TRBV4-3	TGCGCCAGCAGCCAAGAAGGACAGGGACAGTCACCCCTCCACTTT	CASSQEGQGQSPLHF
NA	TRBJ2-7	TRBD1	TRBV20-1	TGCAGTGCTAGTACGGGACAGGGGGCCTACGAGCAGTACTTC	CSASTGQGAYEQYF
NA	TRBJ2-3	NA	TRBV7-2	TGTGCCAGCAGCCGTCCCACAGATACGCAGTATTTT	CASSRPTDTQYF
NA	TRBJ1-5	NA	TRBV28	TGTGCCACTAAACGGGGGAGCAATCAGCCCCAGCATTTT	CATKRGSNQPQHF
NA	TRBJ1-5	NA	TRBV11-2	TGTGCCAGCAGCTTAGATCGGGGGGGCAATCAGCCCCAGCATTTT	CASSLDRGGNQPQHF
NA	TRBJ1-4	TRBD1	TRBV27	TGTGCCAGCAGTGGGACAGGGAGAGCGATAGGCGAAAAACTGTTTTTT	CASSGTGRAIGEKLFF
NA	TRBJ1-1	NA	TRBV30	TGTGCCTGGAGTGTACTTCGCTGGACTGAAGCTTTCTTT	CAWSVLRWTEAFF
once	TRBJ1-1	NA	TRBV6-1	TGTGCCAGCAGTGACGGGGGGGAGAACACTGAAGCTTTCTTT	CASSDGGENTEAFF
NA	TRBJ1-2	TRBD1	TRBV4-2	TGTGCCAGCAGCCAGGGCGGGACAGGGGGCAACTATGGCTACACCTTC	CASSQGGTGGNYGYTF
NA	TRBJ1-6	TRBD1	TRBV18	TGTGCCAGCTCACCACCGACAGGGACCCTTAATAATTCACCCCTCCACTTT	CASSPPTGTLNNSPLHF
NA	TRBJ2-7	TRBD2	TRBV14	TGTGCCAGCAGCCAATGGAGGACTAGCTACGAGCAGTACTTC	CASSQWRTSYEQYF
NA	TRBJ2-3	TRBD2	TRBV6-5	TGTGCCAGCTCGCCTAGCGGATCCACAGATACGCAGTATTTT	CASSPSGSTDTQYF
NA	TRBJ2-4	NA	TRBV11-3	TGTGCCAGCAGCTTAGACGGCGGAAACATTCAGTACTTC	CASSLDGGNIQYF
NA	TRBJ1-1	NA	TRBV2	TGTGCCAGCAGAGGCAGGGGTATCACTGAAGCTTTCTTT	CASRGRGITEAFF
NA	TRBJ1-5	NA	TRBV2	TGTGCCAGCAGGGGAGATGGCAATCAGCCCCAGCATTTT	CASRGDGNQPQHF
NA	TRBJ2-2	NA	TRBV6-1	TGTGCCAGCAGTGAGCGGGCCTCGAACACCGGGGAGCTGTTTTTT	CASSERASNTGELFF